This section outlines one T cell receptor beta chain sequence together with its context. This record belongs to a study of T cell changes during pregnancy in multiple sclerosis. The method was immunoSEQ multiplex PCR; TCRdb's version includes in-frame clones alone and lacks a portion of them. The table has about 57,000 clones, about 91% seen once. This CDR3 has 15 residues. From germline, CDR1 is LNHDA and CDR2 SQIVND (reference sequence). J lost 1 base, V lost 3 bases, and 3 bases had no gene match. This TCR was recovered from a female donor in good health, enrolled as a control in a pregnancy study. The sample here was peripheral blood, taken after pregnancy. The genes are TRBV19 and TRBJ1-2, with TRBD1 matching over 9 bases. The DNA for the CDR3 is TGTGCCAGTAGTATCTCGACAGGGGGTAACTATGGCTACACCTTC. Translated, it gives CASSISTGGNYGYTF.